The 12 T cell receptor beta chains in this list originate from one sample, sequenced in a study of shared clonotypes between healthy human individuals. Only in-frame clones appear in the TCRdb table, and some are missing; sequencing was by immunoSEQ multiplex PCR. The sample has roughly 1,000,000 clones, 75% to 80% seen once. Source material: memory CD4+ T cells from PBMCs. Subset reported: CD45RA-negative fraction. The source of these receptors is a man between 18 and 35 years old in good health. Some clones in this sample may be carry-over from other donors' samples.

V usage is TRBV15 and J usage is TRBJ1-2; D gene ambiguous. The CDR3 is made up of 15 amino acids. Looked up from germline, CDR1 is LNHNV and CDR2 is YYDKDF (reference sequence). V lost 4 bases and J 2 bases, leaving 14 bases between the germline ends. The CDR3 here is CATSTTRTVNYGYTF. As DNA, the CDR3 is TGTGCCACCAGCACTACAAGGACGGTGAACTATGGCTACACCTTC.

For the CDR3, the DNA is TGCGCCAGCAGCCGAGCCGGAGGGAACACCATATATTTT. Encoded protein: CASSRAGGNTIYF. The chain links TRBV4-1 to TRBJ1-3, with D unclear. The CDR3 extends over 13 amino acids. Germline assignment: CDR1 MGHRA and CDR2 YSYEKL. V lost 4 bases, J lost 7 bases, and 11 bases lay in between.

The V and J genes are TRBV7-9 and TRBJ2-6; a possible D gene is TRBD1 (5 bases). Trimming removed 4 bases from V and 2 bases from J, with 9 bases in between. Germline CDR1 SEHNR, CDR2 FQNEAQ (reference sequence). This CDR3 is built from 15 residues. The CDR3 nucleotides are TGTGCCAGCAGCTCGACGGACACTGGGGCCAACGTCCTGACTTTC. Its translation is CASSSTDTGANVLTF.

V gene TRBV7-7 combines with J gene TRBJ2-5; 9 bases line up with TRBD2. Judging by the DNA end, TRBJ2-7 fits better; the J call may be wrong. There are 14 residues in the CDR3. Germline CDR1 SSHAT, CDR2 FNYEAQ (reference sequence). The CDR3 loop is CASSLSGRENEQYF. CDR3 nucleotides: TGTGCCAGCAGCCTTAGCGGGAGAGAGAACGAGCAGTACTTC.

The chain joins TRBV4-1 to TRBJ2-5, with a possible D match to TRBD1 (6 bases). Trimming pared 2 bases from V and 5 bases from J, leaving 18 bases between. This CDR3 contains 16 residues. Germline V gene lookup returns CDR1 MGHRA and CDR2 YSYEKL. The CDR3 region has the DNA TGCGCCAGCAGCCAATCCTACAGGGCGTCGGGGGAGACCCAGTACTTC. It codes for CASSQSYRASGETQYF.

This clone was observed a single time. This sample includes further DNA sequences coding for the same CDR3. The chain couples TRBV7-9 to TRBJ1-4, with no clear D. Per the germline V gene, CDR1 is SEHNR and CDR2 is FQNEAQ (reference sequence). The CDR3 sequence is 14 residues long. V was pared by 4 bases and J by 0 bases, with 6 bases between. CDR3 residues: CASSSRATNEKLFF. The CDR3 DNA reads as TGTGCCAGCAGCTCACGGGCAACTAATGAAAAACTGTTTTTT.

To note about this clone: This CDR3 is also generated by other DNA sequences in the sample. J is TRBJ2-7 and V is TRBV5-4; 8 nucleotides line up with TRBD2. Germline loops: CDR1 SGHNT, CDR2 YYREEE (reference sequence). Unmatched junction bases numbered 2, after V lost 0 bases and J lost 3 bases. The CDR3 is made up of 14 amino acids. CDR3 in amino acids: CASSLEAGVYEQYF. The CDR3 nucleotides read TGTGCCAGCAGCTTGGAAGCGGGAGTCTACGAGCAGTACTTC. Full variable domain (missing parts from reference TRBV5-4 and TRBJ2-7): ETGVTQSPTHLIKTRGQQVTLRCSSQSGHNTVSWYQQALGQGPQFIFQYYREEENGRGNFPPRFSGLQFPNYSSELNVNALELDDSALYLCASSLEAGVYEQYFGPGTRLTVT.

This clone appeared a single time. The gene calls are TRBV5-1 and TRBJ2-4; a weak D match, TRBD2 (6 bases). Germline assignment: CDR1 SGHRS and CDR2 YFSETQ. This CDR3 spans 14 amino acids. Trimming stripped 4 bases from V and 6 bases from J, with 14 bases between. The CDR3, as DNA: TGCGCCAGCAGCCTCCCTAGCGAGTCAAACATTCAGTACTTC. Translating gives CASSLPSESNIQYF.

The gene calls are TRBV12-5 and TRBJ2-2; D is uncertain. Germline loops: CDR1 LGHNT, CDR2 FRNRAP. Trimming shortened V by 6 bases and J by 2 bases, and 16 bases separated the two germline ends. The CDR3 has 16 amino acids. The CDR3, as DNA: TGTGCTAGTGGCCCTACGGGCTATTACAACACCGGGGAGCTGTTTTTT. Translation gives CASGPTGYYNTGELFF.

This clone appeared a few times. The sample has other DNA sequences that encode this CDR3 too. CDR3: CASSRTVNTEAFF. The CDR3 bases are TGTGCCAGCTCACGGACAGTGAACACTGAAGCTTTCTTT. This chain uses TRBV18 with TRBJ1-1; TRBD1 might be the D (6 bases). Germline V gives CDR1 KGHSH, CDR2 LQKENI. The length of the CDR3 is 13 residues. Trimming shortened V by 4 bases and J by 0 bases, and 6 bases separated the two germline ends.

The CDR3 loop reads CSVTSGTSTDTQYF. The CDR3 DNA reads TGCAGCGTTACCAGCGGGACCAGCACAGATACGCAGTATTTT. V and J are TRBV29-1 and TRBJ2-3; TRBD2 aligns across 7 bases. Trimming took 5 bases from V and 0 from J; bases not matched to a gene: 5. Germline V gene lookup returns CDR1 SQVTM and CDR2 ANQGSEA. This CDR3 is built from 14 residues.

This clone was recorded many times. The same CDR3 also results from other DNA sequences found in this sample. The chain links TRBV20-1 to TRBJ2-2; D gene ambiguous. Germline CDR1 DFQATT, CDR2 SNEGSKA (reference sequence). This CDR3 spans 11 amino acids. V was shortened by 5 bases and J by 4 bases, with 5 bases between the two germline ends. The CDR3 DNA is TGCAGTGCTTACACCACCGGGGAGCTGTTTTTT. This translates into CSAYTTGELFF.